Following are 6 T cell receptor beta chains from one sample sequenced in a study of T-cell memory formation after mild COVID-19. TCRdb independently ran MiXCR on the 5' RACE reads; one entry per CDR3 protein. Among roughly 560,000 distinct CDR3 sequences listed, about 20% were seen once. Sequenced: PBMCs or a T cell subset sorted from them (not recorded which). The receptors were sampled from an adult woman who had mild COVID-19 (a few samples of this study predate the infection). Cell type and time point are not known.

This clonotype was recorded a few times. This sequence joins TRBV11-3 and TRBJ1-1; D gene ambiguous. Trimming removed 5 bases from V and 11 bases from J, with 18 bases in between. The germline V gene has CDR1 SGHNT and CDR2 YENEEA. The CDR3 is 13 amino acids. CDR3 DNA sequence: TGTGCCAGCAGCCCTCGGGTCGACCTCGGGGCTTTCTTT. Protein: CASSPRVDLGAFF.

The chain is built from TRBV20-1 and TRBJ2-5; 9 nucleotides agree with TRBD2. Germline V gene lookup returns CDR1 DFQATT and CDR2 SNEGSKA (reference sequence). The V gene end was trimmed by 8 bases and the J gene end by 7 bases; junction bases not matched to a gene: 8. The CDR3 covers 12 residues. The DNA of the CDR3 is TGCAGTCCTCGGACTAGCGCTGGGACCCAGTACTTC. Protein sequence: CSPRTSAGTQYF.

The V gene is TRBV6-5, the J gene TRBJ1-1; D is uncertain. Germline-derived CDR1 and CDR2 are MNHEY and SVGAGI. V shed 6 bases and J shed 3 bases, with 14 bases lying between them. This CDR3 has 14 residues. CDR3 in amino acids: CASSPQGSDTEAFF. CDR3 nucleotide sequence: TGTGCCAGCAGCCCTCAAGGGTCGGACACTGAAGCTTTCTTT.

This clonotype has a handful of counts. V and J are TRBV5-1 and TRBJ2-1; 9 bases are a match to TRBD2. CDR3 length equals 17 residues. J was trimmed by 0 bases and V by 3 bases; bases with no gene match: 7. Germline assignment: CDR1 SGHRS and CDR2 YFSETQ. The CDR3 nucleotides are TGCGCCAGCAGCTCGGGACTTAGCGGGGGCTCCTACAATGAGCAGTTCTTC. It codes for CASSSGLSGGSYNEQFF.

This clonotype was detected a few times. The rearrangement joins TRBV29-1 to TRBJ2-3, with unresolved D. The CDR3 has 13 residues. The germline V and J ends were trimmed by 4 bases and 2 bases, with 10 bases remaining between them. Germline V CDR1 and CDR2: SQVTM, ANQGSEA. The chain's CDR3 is CSVANRHTDTQYF. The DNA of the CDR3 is TGCAGCGTTGCGAATCGCCACACAGATACGCAGTATTTT.

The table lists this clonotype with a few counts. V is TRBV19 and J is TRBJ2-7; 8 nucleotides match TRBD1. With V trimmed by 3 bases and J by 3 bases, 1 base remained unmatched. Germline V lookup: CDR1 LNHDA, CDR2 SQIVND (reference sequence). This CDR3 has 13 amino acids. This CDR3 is CASSMGQDYEQYF. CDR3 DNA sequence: TGTGCCAGTAGTATGGGACAGGACTACGAGCAGTACTTC.